This passage covers 19 T cell receptor beta chains from one sample sequenced in a study of CD8 T cells in ankylosing spondylitis. Whole-study results and caveats: Made up of eight or nine highly homologous variants, a TCR beta motif appeared characteristic of ankylosing spondylitis blood.

Their specific antigens are unknown. Via MiXCR, TCRdb re-called the 5' RACE reads, giving one row per CDR3 protein. The sample lists a few hundred thousand distinct CDR3 sequences, under 25% occurring once. The sequenced material came from blood, either unsorted or a sorted T cell fraction (not recorded which). Receptors originate from a male donor with ankylosing spondylitis.

The chain couples TRBV12-3 or TRBV12-4 to TRBJ2-3, with 12 positions matching TRBD2. This CDR3 comprises 15 residues. V lost 3 bases and J lost 6; bases outside the gene matches: 4. DNA for the CDR3: TGTGCCAGCAGTTTGACTAGCGGGAGAGGGGATACGCAGTATTTT. It is translated as CASSLTSGRGDTQYF.

The chain uses TRBV10-3 and TRBJ2-1, with 8 bases aligning to TRBD2. J gave up 3 bases and V 4 bases, and 5 bases lay outside the gene matches. CDR3 length equals 15 residues. Germline V gene sequence: CDR1 ENHRY, CDR2 SYGVKD. The CDR3 protein is CAISGTSGYYNEQFF. CDR3 in DNA: TGTGCCATCAGTGGTACTAGCGGTTACTACAATGAGCAGTTCTTC.

The table lists this clonotype with a few counts. V gene TRBV4-1 combines with J gene TRBJ2-5; TRBD2 matches 8 bases. Germline trimming cut 0 bases from V and 3 bases from J; bases unmatched to any gene: 6. CDR3 length: 16 residues. CDR1 is MGHRA and CDR2 is YSYEKL in the germline V gene. CDR3 DNA: TGCGCCAGCAGCCAAGAAGGCCTAGCGGGTGAAGAGACCCAGTACTTC. Amino acids: CASSQEGLAGEETQYF.

This clonotype was counted at least ten times. The chain links TRBV29-1 to TRBJ2-1; no clear D. Trimming took 6 bases from V and 0 from J, leaving 9 bases between them. The CDR3 spans 13 residues. In germline, CDR1 is SQVTM, CDR2 ANQGSEA. CDR3 sequence (DNA): TGCAGCGTCCACGGTAGCTCCTACAATGAGCAGTTCTTC. It encodes CSVHGSSYNEQFF.

The sample holds many counts of this clonotype. The chain uses TRBV29-1 and TRBJ2-3; tentatively, D is TRBD1 (5 bases). This CDR3 is built from 13 residues. Germline CDR1 reads SQVTM; CDR2 reads ANQGSEA. V shed 3 bases and J shed 4 bases, with 11 bases lying between them. CDR3 DNA: TGCAGCGTTGACGCAGGGTACGCAGATACGCAGTATTTT. Its translation is CSVDAGYADTQYF.

This clonotype occurred many times. The rearrangement uses TRBV4-3 and TRBJ2-4; D possibly corresponds to TRBD2 (6 bases). The V end lost 0 bases, the J end lost 6 bases, and 18 bases lay between the germline ends. The CDR3 is made up of 17 amino acids. From germline, CDR1 is LGHNA and CDR2 YSLEER. This CDR3 reads CASSQDSSDGRRNIQYF. CDR3 DNA sequence: TGCGCCAGCAGCCAAGATAGTTCCGACGGGAGAAGAAACATTCAGTACTTC.

This clonotype was counted only a few times. The chain has TRBV29-1 and TRBJ2-7; 10 bases align to TRBD1. Germline V gene lookup returns CDR1 SQVTM and CDR2 ANQGSEA. The CDR3 contains 15 residues. V dropped 6 bases and J dropped 6; count of bases not matched to a gene: 14. DNA for the CDR3: TGCAGCGTCTACGTGGTGGGGACAGGGGTAGGCGAGCAGTACTTC. Protein sequence: CSVYVVGTGVGEQYF.

In this sample, this clonotype turned up a few times. This chain connects TRBV6-5 to TRBJ1-1, with D uncertain. The V end was cut by 2 bases, the J end by 3 bases, with 7 bases between. This CDR3 spans 13 amino acids. Germline values: CDR1 MNHEY, CDR2 SVGAGI. The CDR3 sequence: CASSYRVDTEAFF. Here the CDR3 DNA reads TGTGCCAGCAGTTACAGGGTGGACACTGAAGCTTTCTTT.

The chain carries TRBV6-5 and TRBJ2-7; 8 nucleotides line up with TRBD1. CDR1 and CDR2 (germline): MNHEY, SVGAGI. The CDR3 extends over 13 amino acids. J gave up 7 bases and V 2 bases, and 4 bases lay outside the gene matches. The CDR3 DNA reads as TGTGCCAGCAGTTACGCCAGGGGGCAAGAGCAGTACTTC. Translated: CASSYARGQEQYF.

The CDR3 bases are TGTGCCAGCAGCTTAAGATCAGGGAGGAATGAGCAGTTCTTC. Encoded protein: CASSLRSGRNEQFF. The chain joins TRBV11-2 to TRBJ2-1; possibly TRBD2 for D (6 bases). The CDR3 sequence is 14 residues long. CDR1 and CDR2 (germline): SGHAT, FQNNGV. V was cut by 2 bases and J by 7 bases, with 12 bases left in between. The variable domain in full, completed from reference TRBV11-2 and TRBJ2-1, reads EAGVAQSPRYKIIEKRQSVAFWCNPISGHATLYWYQQILGQGPKLLIQFQNNGVVDDSQLPKDRFSAERLKGVDSTLKIQPAKLEDSAVYLCASSLRSGRNEQFFGPGTRLTVL.

The chain has TRBV11-3 and TRBJ1-1; no reliable D call. Germline CDR1 SGHNT, CDR2 YENEEA. Trimming cost V 0 bases and J 4 bases, with 9 bases left between them. The CDR3 covers 14 residues. Here the CDR3 DNA reads TGTGCCAGCAGCTTAGAAGGGCCCCCCACTGAAGCTTTCTTT. It encodes CASSLEGPPTEAFF. Full variable domain (rest looked up from reference TRBV11-3 and TRBJ1-1): EAGVVQSPRYKIIEKKQPVAFWCNPISGHNTLYWYLQNLGQGPELLIRYENEEAVDDSQLPKDRFSAERLKGVDSTLKIQPAELGDSAVYLCASSLEGPPTEAFFGQGTRLTVV.

This clonotype came up a few times. This sequence joins TRBV18 and TRBJ2-3; 9 nucleotides agree with TRBD1. The CDR3 is made up of 18 amino acids. The germline V gene has CDR1 KGHSH and CDR2 LQKENI. With 1 base clipped from V and 2 bases from J, the junction kept 10 bases outside the gene matches. CDR3 sequence (DNA): TGTGCCAGCTCACCACTTCGACAGGGGGAGAGACACACAGATACGCAGTATTTT. This sequence encodes CASSPLRQGERHTDTQYF.

The chain combines TRBV14 with TRBJ1-2; possible D gene TRBD1, 5 bases. The CDR3 is 13 residues long. CDR1 and CDR2 from the germline V gene are SGHDN and FVKESK. Trimming stripped 1 base from V and 8 bases from J, with 11 bases between. CDR3 bases: TGTGCCAGCAGCCAAGCAGGGATGTACGGCTACACCTTC. It is translated as CASSQAGMYGYTF.

The chain recombines TRBV28 with TRBJ2-5, with D tentatively TRBD1 or TRBD2 (5 bases each). This CDR3 has 15 amino acids. The germline gives CDR1 MDHEN, CDR2 SYDVKM. V dropped 3 bases and J dropped 5 bases, with 16 bases sitting between them. CDR3 in amino acids: CASSLTGSWGETQYF. CDR3 in DNA: TGTGCCAGCAGTTTGACGGGGTCCTGGGGGGAGACCCAGTACTTC.

The CDR3 reads CASSSQGASLEQYF. For the CDR3, the DNA is TGTGCCAGCAGTTCCCAGGGGGCCTCGCTCGAGCAGTACTTC. The chain joins TRBV12-3 or TRBV12-4 to TRBJ2-7; 8 bases fit TRBD1. V lost 4 bases and J lost 6; bases outside the gene matches: 8. The length of the CDR3 is 14 residues.

This clonotype appeared a few times. V and J are TRBV20-1 and TRBJ2-1; D gene unclear. This CDR3 has 12 residues. Between the trimmed V and J ends, which lost 5 bases and 4 bases, there was a span of 9 bases. CDR1 DFQATT and CDR2 SNEGSKA come from the germline V gene (reference sequence). The CDR3 loop reads CSAPKLYNEQFF. The CDR3, as DNA: TGCAGTGCTCCCAAACTATACAATGAGCAGTTCTTC.

This clonotype has just a few counts. The chain has TRBV24-1 and TRBJ2-1; possibly TRBD2 for D (5 bases). This CDR3 spans 14 amino acids. The V gene's germline CDR1 is KGHDR and CDR2 SFDVKD. Trimming shortened V by 0 bases and J by 8 bases, and 10 bases separated the two germline ends. The CDR3 bases are TGTGCCACCAGTGATTTGCAAATCGGGGATGAGCAGTTCTTC. Translating it yields CATSDLQIGDEQFF.

This clonotype was picked up a small number of times. The rearrangement joins TRBV7-9 to TRBJ1-5, with 9 nucleotides matching TRBD1. The germline gives CDR1 SEHNR, CDR2 FQNEAQ (reference sequence). After removal of 1 base from V and 6 bases from J, the junction contained 10 bases not matched to a gene. There are 17 residues in the CDR3. CDR3 sequence: CASSLEFQDRGLQPQHF. CDR3 DNA sequence: TGTGCCAGCAGCTTAGAATTTCAGGACAGGGGACTTCAGCCCCAGCATTTT.

This clonotype was detected a few times. The CDR3 coding sequence is TGTGCCAGCAGTTTAGCGCTTTTTTCGGGCTACACCTTC. Encoded protein: CASSLALFSGYTF. V is TRBV12-3 or TRBV12-4 and J is TRBJ1-2; D unclear. The CDR3 runs 13 residues. V lost 0 bases and J lost 8, with 10 bases in between.